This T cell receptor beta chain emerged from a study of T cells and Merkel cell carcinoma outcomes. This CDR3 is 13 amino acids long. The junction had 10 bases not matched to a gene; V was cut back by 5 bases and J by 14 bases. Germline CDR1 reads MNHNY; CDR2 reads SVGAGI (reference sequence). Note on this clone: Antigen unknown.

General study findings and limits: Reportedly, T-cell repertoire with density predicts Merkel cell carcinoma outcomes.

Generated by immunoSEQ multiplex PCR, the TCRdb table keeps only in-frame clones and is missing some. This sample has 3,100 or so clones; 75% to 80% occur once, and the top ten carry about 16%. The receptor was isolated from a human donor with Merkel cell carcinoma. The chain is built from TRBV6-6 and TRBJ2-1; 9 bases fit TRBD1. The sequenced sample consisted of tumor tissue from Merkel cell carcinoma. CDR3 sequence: CASSPGQGSMEFF. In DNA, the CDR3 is TGTGCCAGCAGTCCGGGACAGGGCTCTATGGAGTTCTTC.